The T cell receptor (beta chain) under discussion was sequenced for a study of blood T cell repertoires in COVID-19. Background on the study: COVID-19 samples collected from the United States, Italy and Spain covered acute and convalescent phases.

CDR1 is PRHDT and CDR2 is FYEKMQ in the germline V gene (reference sequence). CDR3 length: 15 residues. V trimming: 6 bases; J trimming: 1 base; junction bases outside the gene matches: 7. Produced via immunoSEQ multiplex PCR; TCRdb's table is partial and in-frame only. The sample yields 350,000 or so clones, more than 70% seen once. Self-reported history from a screening survey and questionnaire set each donor's cohort. This chain connects TRBV13 to TRBJ2-7; TRBD2 agrees at 9 bases. The receptor comes from a woman in her 30s who had been exposed to COVID-19. Material: PBMCs or T cells enriched from blood (not recorded which). CDR3 residues: CASSLKGLASYEQYF. CDR3 sequence (DNA): TGTGCCAGCAGTTTGAAAGGACTAGCGTCCTACGAGCAGTACTTC.